This TCR beta chain was sequenced in a study of cytomegalovirus exposure and HLA in healthy donors. General study findings and limits: Upon later analysis, TCR association rates were observed to vary by HLA locus, being highest for DRB1 and lowest for HLA-C. In a later analysis, most CMV-associated TCR beta chains appeared HLA-restricted.

Germline CDR1 SGDLS, CDR2 YYNGEE. This CDR3 is built from 16 residues. V was shortened by 1 base and J by 0 bases, with 11 bases between the two germline ends. The PCR was carried out with 60 Vbeta primers and 13 Jbeta primers. Profiling relied on immunoSEQ multiplex PCR, and the TCRdb table lists in-frame clones only, not all of them. Among some 120,000 clones listed, over 60% were seen once. Worth noting for this clone: Antigen: not known.

At the time of sampling, donors were nominally healthy, though unrecorded immune exposures were likely. The chain carries TRBV9 and TRBJ1-3, with TRBD1 as a possible D gene (6 bases). Sequencing used PBMCs. The sequence came from a man between 25 and 39 years old in good health and CMV-seronegative. CDR3 nucleotides: TGTGCCAGCAGCGTAACAGGGAGACCCTCTGGAAACACCATATATTTT. Translated, it gives CASSVTGRPSGNTIYF.